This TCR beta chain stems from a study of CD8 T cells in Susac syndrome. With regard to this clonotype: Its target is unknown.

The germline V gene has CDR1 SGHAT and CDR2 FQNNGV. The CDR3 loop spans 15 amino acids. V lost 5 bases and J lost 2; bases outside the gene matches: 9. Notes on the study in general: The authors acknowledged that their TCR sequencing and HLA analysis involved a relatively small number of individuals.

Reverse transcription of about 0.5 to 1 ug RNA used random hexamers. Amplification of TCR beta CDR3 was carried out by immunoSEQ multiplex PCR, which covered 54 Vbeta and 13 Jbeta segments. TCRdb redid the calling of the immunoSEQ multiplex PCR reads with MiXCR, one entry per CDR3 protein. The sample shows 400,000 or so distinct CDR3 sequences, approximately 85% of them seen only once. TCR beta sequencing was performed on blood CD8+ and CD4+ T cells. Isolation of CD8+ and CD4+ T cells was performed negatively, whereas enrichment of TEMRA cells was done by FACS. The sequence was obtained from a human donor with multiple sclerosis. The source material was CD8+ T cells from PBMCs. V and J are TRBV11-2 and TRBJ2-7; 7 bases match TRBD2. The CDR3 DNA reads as TGTGCCAGCAGCCCTCCGGGACTAACTACCTACGAGCAGTACTTC. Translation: CASSPPGLTTYEQYF.